This TCR beta chain was captured by sequencing in a study of blood T cell repertoires in COVID-19. Study context: Samples came from the United States, Italy and Spain, spanning acute and convalescent COVID-19. From T cells, B-cell-depleted T cells, or PBMCs came the material, which was cDNA or gDNA.

Looked up from germline, CDR1 is SNHLY and CDR2 is FYNNEI. V shed 4 bases and J 7 bases; nucleotides not matched to a gene: 10. This CDR3 contains 15 residues. Participants reported their clinical history, and cohort assignment relied on those reports. Original analysis: For nucleated cells, counts were estimated from reference gene primer amplification. The table came from immunoSEQ multiplex PCR; TCRdb's copy has only in-frame clones and leaves some out. D and trimming were read from the DNA, whereas the V and J calls and clone size are those reported in that table. This sample has 350,000 to 550,000 clones, with 75% to 90% found just once.

Sequenced input: PBMCs or T cells enriched from blood (not recorded which). The clonotype was recovered from a man aged 25-45 years who had recovered from COVID-19. The chain has TRBV2 and TRBJ2-1; 7 nucleotides match TRBD2. CDR3 DNA: TGTGCCAGCAGTGTGACTAGCCCAGGATCAAATGAGCAGTTCTTC. Its protein is CASSVTSPGSNEQFF.